Given below is one TCR beta chain in context. Its antigen has not been determined. Base qualities are not provided; no much larger clone lies one nucleotide away. This sample is drawn from a study of preoperative IRX-2 immunotherapy in early breast cancer (dated by TCRdb to between 2017 and 2020). V was cut back by 8 bases and J by 4 bases, leaving a gap of 13 bases between them. Taken from cysteine to phenylalanine, the CDR3 has 13 residues. Only the CDR3 portion is preserved as DNA: 39 bases, with reading frame beginning at the first base. Via the germline V gene, CDR1 is SNHLY and CDR2 FYNNEI. The method behind the library was the immunoSEQ multiplex PCR assay. In TCRdb, the immuneACCESS table is reduced to in-frame sequences with V and J assigned. These tables do not hold every clone; where another copy was compared, an unresolved V gene accounts for under half, and the others remain unexplained. The sample yields 23,000 or so clones; roughly nine tenths were counted once. The ten largest make up roughly 9% of the sample.

According to the study, the label for this sample's treatment or condition signals: preoperative locoregional IRX-2 cytokine immunotherapy. The samples were obtained from a phase Ib study that tested preoperative, locoregional IRX-2 cytokine immunotherapy designed to prime immune responses. Donors were patients with early-stage breast cancer who received IRX-2 before surgery. The V and J segments used are TRBV2 and TRBJ2-3; the D element might be TRBD1 or TRBD2, as each aligns at 6 bases. This TCR derives from a human donor with breast cancer. The specimen was tumor tissue, collected after IRX-2 immunotherapy. The CDR3 region reads CASGGDKPDTQYF. The DNA sequence is TGTGCCAGCGGAGGGGACAAGCCAGATACGCAGTATTTT.